This TCR beta chain was observed in a study of cytomegalovirus exposure and HLA in healthy donors. Study conclusions and caveats: Despite most TCR sequences being rare, some public TCRs occurred in many donors. When presence/absence was analysed, sequencing depth was taken to be roughly uniform across donors.

Germline V gene sequence: CDR1 SNHLY, CDR2 FYNNEI. The CDR3 totals 12 residues. V lost 2 bases, J lost 7 bases, and 8 bases lay in between. Both 60 Vbeta primers and 13 Jbeta primers went into the PCR. Repertoires were generated with immunoSEQ multiplex PCR, while TCRdb's copy carries only in-frame clones and drops some. The sample consists of over 200,000 clones, 60% to 80% of them appearing once. On this clone itself: Its antigen is unidentified.

This chain uses TRBV2 with TRBJ1-1; maybe TRBD1 (5 bases). Sequences were obtained from PBMCs. The clonotype was recovered from a male donor in good health and CMV-seronegative. CDR3: CASSEQGLEAFF. CDR3 bases: TGTGCCAGCAGTGAACAGGGCCTTGAAGCTTTCTTT. Combining the CDR3 with reference TRBV2 and TRBJ1-1 gives the whole variable domain EPEVTQTPSHQVTQMGQEVILRCVPISNHLYFYWYRQILGQKVEFLVSFYNNEISEKSEIFDDQFSVERPDGSNFTLKIRSTKLEDSAMYFCASSEQGLEAFFGQGTRLTVV.